The 6 T cell receptor beta chains reported below all come from one sample, sequenced in a study of T cell responses to AZD1222 COVID-19 vaccine. Method: immunoSEQ multiplex PCR; TCRdb's copy keeps in-frame clones and lacks some. The repertoire holds 130,000 or so clones, with about nine tenths as singletons. The source material was peripheral blood, sampled 28 days after the second AZD1222 dose. These receptors originate from an adult who received the AZD1222 COVID-19 vaccine.

This clone was detected only once. A read error is likely, as this CDR3 ends without the conserved phenylalanine or tryptophan. No DNA is shown, since the ends of the CDR3 on it are uncertain; the CDR3 is the one TCRdb lists. V usage is TRBV23-1 and J usage is TRBJ1-2; the D call TRBD1 from the table was never checked on the DNA. TRBV23-1 is assigned to the ORF class and has an uncertain function. The length of the CDR3 is 8 amino acids, counting both ends. CDR3 amino acids: CASSQSGV.

CDR3: CASSFHSGNTIYF. The CDR3 DNA reads TGTGCCAGCAGCTTCCACAGTGGAAACACCATATATTTT. J is TRBJ1-3 and V is TRBV7-8; no clear D gene. The CDR3 loop spans 13 amino acids. Between the trimmed V and J ends, which lost 3 bases and 3 bases, there was a span of 6 bases. The germline V gene encodes CDR1 SGHVS and CDR2 FQNEAQ. Full variable domain (remainder filled in from reference TRBV7-8 and TRBJ1-3): GAGVSQSPRYKVAKRGQDVALRCDPISGHVSLFWYQQALGQGPEFLTYFQNEAQLDKSGLPSDRFFAERPEGSVSTLKIQRTQQEDSAVYLCASSFHSGNTIYFGEGSWLTVV.

The chain employs TRBV5-1 and TRBJ1-4, with TRBD1 matching over 8 bases. The CDR3 loop spans 17 amino acids. V gave up 3 bases and J gave up 0 bases; unmatched junction bases: 7. Germline lookup yields CDR1 SGHRS and CDR2 YFSETQ. CDR3 amino acids: CASSSLGQGTTNEKLFF. In nucleotides, the CDR3 is TGCGCCAGCAGCTCCTTAGGACAGGGTACAACTAATGAAAAACTGTTTTTT.

The gene calls are TRBV29-1 and TRBJ2-3, with TRBD2 as a possible D gene (5 bases). The V end was cut by 0 bases, the J end by 8 bases, with 15 bases between. In germline, CDR1 is SQVTM, CDR2 ANQGSEA. The CDR3 contains 14 residues. CDR3 sequence reads: CSVEDSRAIVTQYF. The CDR3 nucleotides read TGCAGCGTTGAAGATTCGAGGGCCATTGTTACGCAGTATTTT.

The chain carries TRBV7-9 and TRBJ2-1; perhaps TRBD2 as D (6 bases). Germline V gene data show CDR1 as SEHNR and CDR2 as FQNEAQ (reference sequence). V was pared by 0 bases and J by 8 bases, with 14 bases between. The CDR3 covers 15 residues. CDR3 sequence reads: CASSLAGLPSDEQFF. The CDR3 region has the DNA TGTGCCAGCAGCTTAGCGGGACTTCCCAGCGATGAGCAGTTCTTC.

This clone turned up a few times. V is TRBV28 and J is TRBJ2-7; D may correspond to TRBD1 or TRBD2 (5 bases each). The CDR3 contains 13 residues. V was cut by 4 bases and J by 5 bases, with 12 bases left in between. Per germline, CDR1 MDHEN and CDR2 SYDVKM. CDR3 in DNA: TGTGCCAGCAGTTGGCCAGGGAGCGACGAGCAGTACTTC. Translated, it gives CASSWPGSDEQYF.